Below, 5 T cell receptor beta chains from the same sample are listed, as sequenced in a study of radiotherapy plus CTLA-4 blockade in lung cancer. Produced via immunoSEQ multiplex PCR; TCRdb's table is partial and in-frame only. The sample carries roughly 59,000 clones, around 74% recorded once. The sequencing used peripheral blood, collected from a patient treated with radiotherapy plus ipilimumab. These TCRs come from a human donor with non-small cell lung cancer whose response to radiotherapy plus ipilimumab could not be evaluated.

This clone appeared a few times. Other DNA sequences in the sample encode the same CDR3. This chain joins TRBV11-1 and TRBJ1-6; D may be TRBD1 (6 bases). Trimming removed 5 bases at V and 7 bases at J, with 12 bases between. This CDR3 region has 14 residues. Germline V gene lookup returns CDR1 SGHAT and CDR2 FQDESV (reference sequence). CDR3 loop: CASSTDRSNSPLHF. The DNA for the CDR3 is TGTGCCAGCAGCACGGACAGATCGAATTCACCCCTCCACTTT.

The V gene is TRBV6-1, the J gene TRBJ1-2, with 11 nucleotides matching TRBD1. V was pared by 8 bases and J by 5 bases, with 10 bases of the junction left unmatched. Germline V gives CDR1 MNHNS, CDR2 SASEGT. The CDR3 sequence is 15 residues long. The CDR3 sequence: CASAGTGGGRYGYTF. The DNA of the CDR3 is TGTGCCAGCGCGGGGACAGGGGGAGGTCGATATGGCTACACCTTC.

V and J are TRBV5-8 and TRBJ2-7; D is possibly TRBD2 (6 bases). Trimming took off 6 bases at V and 5 bases at J, with 24 bases between the two ends. The CDR3 consists of 16 residues. Germline V CDR1 and CDR2: SGHTS, YDEGEE. CDR3 DNA: TGTGCCAGCACCCTCTTGGGTGACGGGAGAGTCCACGAGCAGTACTTC. As protein: CASTLLGDGRVHEQYF.

This CDR3 reads CASSQPGYLRPSGGNTIYF. CDR3 bases: TGCGCCAGCAGCCAACCGGGTTACCTAAGGCCTTCGGGTGGAAACACCATATATTTT. The chain has TRBV4-1 and TRBJ1-3; D is ambiguous. Trimming took 2 bases from V and 3 from J, leaving 23 bases between them. The CDR3 runs to 19 residues. Per germline, CDR1 MGHRA and CDR2 YSYEKL.

In this sample, this clone turned up a few times. The rearrangement links TRBV18 to TRBJ1-1; unclear D gene. This CDR3 is built from 14 residues. Trimming shortened V by 6 bases and J by 4 bases, and 15 bases separated the two germline ends. Germline V gene sequence: CDR1 KGHSH, CDR2 LQKENI. This chain's CDR3 is CASSQEDFITEAFF. The CDR3 DNA reads TGTGCCAGCTCTCAGGAAGATTTTATCACTGAAGCTTTCTTT. Supplemented by reference TRBV18 and TRBJ1-1, the full variable domain reads NAGVMQNPRHLVRRRGQEARLRCSPMKGHSHVYWYRQLPEEGLKFMVYLQKENIIDESGMPKERFSAEFPKEGPSILRIQQVVRGDSAAYFCASSQEDFITEAFFGQGTRLTVV.